What follows describes a single T cell receptor beta chain. Antigen specificity is unknown. These data come from a study of T cells in Graves' hyperthyroidism and ophthalmopathy. On the study more broadly: Peripheral blood collection took place at initial diagnosis, before any treatment. The study, taken as a whole, reports: Blood shared most expanded thyroid clonotypes above 0.001. Researchers report that a 13 V-J model separated ophthalmopathy from stable hyperthyroidism.

RNA transcripts were the template for amplifying TCR beta CDR3 regions. Using the HTBI primer set, a first-round RT-PCR was run on the TCR CDR3. TCRdb called the multiplex PCR reads again in MiXCR, with one record for every CDR3 protein. The sample includes 300,000 to 450,000 distinct CDR3 sequences, around 13% of them seen just once. Germline loops: CDR1 SGHDN, CDR2 FVKESK. This CDR3 has 15 amino acids. The sequence was collected from a young woman with Graves' ophthalmopathy. Sequences were obtained from blood. The rearrangement uses TRBV14 and TRBJ2-1; D unclear. The assigned J gene may be wrong: the sequence end matches TRBJ2-7 better. In DNA form, the CDR3 reads TGTGCCAGCAGCCAAAGGGCAACCGGGTCCAATGAGCAGTACTTC. Its translation is CASSQRATGSNEQYF.